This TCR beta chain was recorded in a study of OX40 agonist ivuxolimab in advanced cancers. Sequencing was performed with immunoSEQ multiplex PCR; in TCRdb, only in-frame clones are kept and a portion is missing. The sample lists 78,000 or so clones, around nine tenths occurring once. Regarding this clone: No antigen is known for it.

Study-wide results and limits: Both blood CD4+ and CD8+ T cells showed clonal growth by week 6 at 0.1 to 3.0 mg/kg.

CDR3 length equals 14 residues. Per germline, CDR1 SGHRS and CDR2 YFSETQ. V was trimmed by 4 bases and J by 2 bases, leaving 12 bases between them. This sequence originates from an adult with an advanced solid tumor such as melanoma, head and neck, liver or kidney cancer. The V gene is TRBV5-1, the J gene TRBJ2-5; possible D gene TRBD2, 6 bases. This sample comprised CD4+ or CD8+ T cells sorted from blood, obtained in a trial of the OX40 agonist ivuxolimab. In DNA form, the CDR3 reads TGCGCCAGCAGCCGGCGCGGGGAACAAGAGACCCAGTACTTC. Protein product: CASSRRGEQETQYF.